This record concerns one TCR beta chain sequence. This clonotype occurred many times. It lacks a known antigen. Qualities for individual bases were not recorded, and no much larger clone is one base off. This sample is part of a study of T cells in Graves' hyperthyroidism and ophthalmopathy (dated by TCRdb to the late 2010s). For the study in its entirety: Peripheral blood was sampled at the time of initial diagnosis, prior to any treatment. TCR V-J signatures able to tell the groups apart were searched for in a discovery cohort of 100 patients, of whom more than 40 had Graves' ophthalmopathy and roughly 59 had stable Graves' hyperthyroidism. Prospective prediction of ophthalmopathy was tested in an independent validation cohort consisting of 18 to 20 hyperthyroidism patients and approximately 16 patients who later progressed to ophthalmopathy. The 80 to 100 discovery patients were randomly divided into training and test sets at a 7:3 ratio. The study also compared thyroid tissue and blood T-cell repertoires from several Graves' hyperthyroidism patients. After sampling, hyperthyroidism patients received methimazole starting at 30 mg daily, and ophthalmopathy patients received high-dose intravenous methylprednisolone. TCR Vbeta CDR3 sequencing of 130 to 150 peripheral blood samples (under 45 ophthalmopathy, under 80 hyperthyroidism and some 17 progressor patients) is reported in the paper.

The V end loses 2 bases and the J end loses 2 bases, and a stretch of 8 bases separates them. The CDR3 holds 14 amino acids from the cysteine to the phenylalanine. Just the 42-base CDR3 DNA is kept, in frame starting at base 1. Moderately to severely active disease, a Clinical Activity Score of at least 3, a NOSPECS grade of at least 4, and a duration under 3 months were present in ophthalmopathy patients. Exclusion was applied to patients with uncontrolled infections, other autoimmune diseases, pregnancy or lactation. Diagnoses relied on clinical symptoms, serum thyroxine and TRAb, thyroid ultrasound and orbital computed tomography. Ficoll-Paque density gradient centrifugation was used to isolate PBMCs from approximately 10 ml of fresh peripheral blood. Total RNA was extracted using Trizol reagent, and RNA quality was assessed on an Agilent 2100 Bioanalyzer. The TCR beta CDR3 regions were amplified from RNA transcripts. The TCR CDR3 was subjected to a first round of RT-PCR using the HTBI primer set and the Qiagen OneStep RT-PCR kit. A second multiplex PCR round built the libraries, followed by size selection and purification. Libraries were sequenced paired-end with 100 bp reads on an Illumina HiSeq2000. Per the original workflow: SOAPnuke was used to process the raw data, with reads discarded if the reads contained adapters or uncalled bases, had a mean Phred below 15, or lacked an exact constant-primer or identifier match. COPE v1.2.5 was used to merge high-quality paired reads, and clonotypes were defined as unique nucleotide sequences. Clonotypes were aligned to IMGT TRBV, TRBD and TRBJ reference segments using MiTCR v1.1. The analysis included only V-J combinations with a frequency above 0.0001, which together covered 98% to 99.2% of the repertoires. The TCS score was defined as F50 (clonal expansion) divided by E x V (chaos), with BLOSUM62-based TCRdist calculated between CDR3 peptides within each V-J. Welch's t-statistics and random forest reduced 450 to 600 V-J features to around 14, which were used in a naive Bayes classifier (R e1071). The public reads were run again by TCRdb, first through fastp at Q25 and then through MiXCR, and only productive beta chains were kept. Rows matching on CDR3 protein sequence are summarized as one entry with the most common DNA and genes. Here the V and J calls rest on TCRdb's processing, not on the authors' analysis. The sample contains roughly 640,000 distinct CDR3 sequences, 16% of them found a single time. The top ten clones comprise less than 3.5% of the sample.

The full study reports these points: Most expanded thyroid clonotypes (frequency above 0.001) were also detected in blood, suggesting blood repertoires may reflect thyroid immune responses. No statistical method was used to fix the sample size in advance, and group allocation was not hidden from the investigators. A model built on a 13 V-J signature distinguished ophthalmopathy from stable hyperthyroidism, reaching around 87% sensitivity and about 81% specificity in cross-validation and 80%/75% in testing. In validation, the model predicted progression to ophthalmopathy with 65% to 71% sensitivity and 72% to 85% specificity, a median of approximately 6.5 months before onset.

The chain is encoded by TRBV12-3 or TRBV12-4 joined to TRBJ2-3; no D gene can be assigned with confidence. Sequences were obtained from blood. The sequence was collected from a woman aged 35 to 49 with Graves' ophthalmopathy. The CDR3 in this case is CASSLQISTDTQYF. The sequenced DNA: TGTGCCAGCAGTTTACAGATTTCCACAGATACGCAGTATTTT.